A selection of T cell receptor beta chains follows, all from one sample in a study of T cells in Graves' hyperthyroidism and ophthalmopathy. From the multiplex PCR reads, TCRdb called clonotypes with MiXCR, one entry per CDR3 protein. Found here are around 380,000 distinct CDR3 sequences, roughly 13% of them singletons; the top ten hold less than 25%. Sequenced material: blood. The receptors originated from a man aged 25 to 40 with Graves' hyperthyroidism that later progressed to Graves' ophthalmopathy. CDR3s leave out the opening cysteine and the closing phenylalanine or tryptophan. The order of the fields is clone size, V gene, J gene, CDR3 protein. Clone size appears in some rows only: once, few, many, or a class for an expanded clone.

.	TRBV29-1	TRBJ1-4	SVAPSGGADEKLF
few	TRBV7-9	TRBJ1-1	ASSFRQGDTEAF
.	TRBV7-2	TRBJ2-7	ASSPSRLAGDQQY
many	TRBV2	TRBJ1-6	ASSEAGGNSPLH
.	TRBV27	TRBJ2-7	ASSSLGTNFYEQY
.	TRBV5-1	TRBJ1-3	ASRNDDVGNTIY
few	TRBV20-1	TRBJ2-7	SAVSHYEQY
many	TRBV7-9	TRBJ2-7	ASSSNLLSGGSSYEQY
many	TRBV12-3/TRBV12-4	TRBJ1-2	ASSLGDRAFGPNYGYT
few	TRBV5-1	TRBJ2-7	ASSGRGSSYEQY
few	TRBV4-2	TRBJ1-4	ASSQGGPEVEKLF
few	TRBV10-2	.	ASSEGGNQPQY
.	TRBV6-5	TRBJ1-3	ASSYGGNFDRVVGNTIY
many	TRBV5-1	TRBJ1-5	ASSFLVGQPQH
.	TRBV5-1	TRBJ2-1	ASSLARGMDEQF
.	TRBV27	TRBJ1-6	ASSSGGERNSPLH
many	TRBV7-8	TRBJ2-7	ASSPAPQGPYEQY
.	TRBV9	TRBJ2-3	ASSVGTSGGTDLVDTQY
many	TRBV12-3/TRBV12-4	TRBJ2-1	ASSFDTSGGAYEQF
few	TRBV10-3	TRBJ2-7	AIKENLFSYEQY
few	TRBV15	TRBJ1-1	ATSRALNTEAF
few	TRBV19	TRBJ1-5	ASTMRGTGGRWNQPQH
many	TRBV28	TRBJ1-2	ASSFSINYGYT
many	TRBV20-1	TRBJ2-7	SASLWVPEQY
once	TRBV6-1	TRBJ2-2	ASRNRDRNTGELF
.	TRBV19	TRBJ1-1	ASSMTGRYTEAF
.	TRBV19	TRBJ2-2	ASKTSGGGGELF
many	TRBV11-3	TRBJ1-1	ASSLRGGVDMNTEAF
many	TRBV28	TRBJ1-6	ASSPTTGTYNSPLH
many	TRBV6-1	TRBJ2-6	ASGTGGSGANVLT
.	TRBV18	TRBJ1-1	ASYPSGTPNTEAF
.	TRBV29-1	TRBJ1-3	STRQVDTIY